This T cell receptor beta chain was captured in a study of T cells after posttransplantation cyclophosphamide. Study-level points and caveats: Donor-recipient repertoire similarity was low at 1-2 months, rising over year one. Recipient CMV seropositivity and CMV reactivation strongly tracked TRB clonality.

The data were produced by immunoSEQ multiplex PCR, yet TCRdb's version contains in-frame clones alone and is incomplete. The sample has over 3,000 clones; roughly three quarters are singletons. Busulfan-fludarabine conditioning, marrow transplant, and cyclophosphamide on days +3 and +4 were administered. With regard to this clone: The antigen is not known.

The sequences come from CD8+ T cells sorted from PBMCs, collected about 1,000 days after allogeneic stem cell transplant with posttransplant cyclophosphamide. The TCR comes from a female patient aged 40-50 years who received an allogeneic stem cell transplant from a related donor, was CMV-positive, and had no GVHD. Some T cells may be the graft donor's.

The CDR3 coding sequence is TGCGCCAGCAGACCTGACAGGGAATCCAGGGAGCAGTTCTTC. This encodes CASRPDRESREQFF. This rearrangement joins TRBV10-1 to TRBJ2-1, with 7 bases aligning to TRBD1. Germline V CDR1 and CDR2: WNHNN, SYGVQD (reference sequence). The CDR3 is made up of 14 amino acids. The junction had 12 bases not matched to a gene; V was cut back by 6 bases and J by 10 bases.